The sequence of this T cell receptor (beta chain) was determined in a study of beta chain features in type 1 diabetes. Averaging roughly 110 mL, one heparinised blood draw was given by each donor. The isolated RNA, all of it, was reverse transcribed, so expressed TCRB transcripts were what got sequenced. Only in-frame clones appear in the TCRdb table, and some are missing; sequencing was by immunoSEQ multiplex PCR. This table has roughly 700,000 clones, 13% appearing once. This clone was found a few times. As yet, its antigen is unknown. The ends were cut back, 0 bases at V and 6 bases at J, with 18 bases in the middle. The V gene's germline CDR1 is SGHDN and CDR2 FVKESK. This CDR3 has 17 amino acids. Study results and caveats: In every one of the four CD4+ subsets, TCRB CDR3s were moderately but significantly shorter in Type 1 diabetes patients.

The chain has TRBV14 and TRBJ2-1; D may match TRBD1 or TRBD2 (5 bases each). This sequence was found in a young man with type 1 diabetes. Sequencing was performed on naive CD4+ T cells from blood. CDR3 sequence reads: CASSQETRGWKGNEQFF. CDR3 nucleotides: TGTGCCAGCAGCCAAGAGACGAGGGGCTGGAAGGGCAATGAGCAGTTCTTC.